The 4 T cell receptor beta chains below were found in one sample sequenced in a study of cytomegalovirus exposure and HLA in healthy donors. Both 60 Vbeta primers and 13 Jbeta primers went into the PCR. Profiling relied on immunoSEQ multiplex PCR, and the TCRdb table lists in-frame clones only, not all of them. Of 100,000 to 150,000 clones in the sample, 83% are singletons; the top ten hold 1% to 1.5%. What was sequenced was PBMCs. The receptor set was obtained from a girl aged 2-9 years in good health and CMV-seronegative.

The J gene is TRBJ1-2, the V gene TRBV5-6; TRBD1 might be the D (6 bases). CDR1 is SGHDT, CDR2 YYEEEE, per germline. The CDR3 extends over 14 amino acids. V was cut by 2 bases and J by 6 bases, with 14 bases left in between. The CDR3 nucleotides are TGTGCCAGCAGCTTCCAAGACAGGAATGATGGCTACACCTTC. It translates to CASSFQDRNDGYTF.

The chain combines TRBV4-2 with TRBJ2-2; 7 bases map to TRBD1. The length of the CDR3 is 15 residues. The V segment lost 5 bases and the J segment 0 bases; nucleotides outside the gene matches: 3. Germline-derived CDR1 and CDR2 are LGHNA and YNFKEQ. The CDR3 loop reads CASSLGQSNTGELFF. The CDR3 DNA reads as TGTGCCAGCAGCTTGGGACAGTCGAACACCGGGGAGCTGTTTTTT.

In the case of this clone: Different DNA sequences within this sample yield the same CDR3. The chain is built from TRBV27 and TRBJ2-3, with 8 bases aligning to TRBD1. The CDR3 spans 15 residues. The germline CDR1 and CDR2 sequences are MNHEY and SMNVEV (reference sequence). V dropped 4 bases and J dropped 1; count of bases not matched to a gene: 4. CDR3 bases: TGTGCCAGCAGTTCGCCGGGACAGGGCACAGATACGCAGTATTTT. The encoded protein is CASSSPGQGTDTQYF.

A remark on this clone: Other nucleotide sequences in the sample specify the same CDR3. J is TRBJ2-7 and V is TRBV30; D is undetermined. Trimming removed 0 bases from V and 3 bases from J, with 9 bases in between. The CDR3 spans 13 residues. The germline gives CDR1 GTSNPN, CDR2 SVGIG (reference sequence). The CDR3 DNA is TGTGCCTGGAGTGTTGCTCCGGGCTACGAGCAGTACTTC. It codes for CAWSVAPGYEQYF.